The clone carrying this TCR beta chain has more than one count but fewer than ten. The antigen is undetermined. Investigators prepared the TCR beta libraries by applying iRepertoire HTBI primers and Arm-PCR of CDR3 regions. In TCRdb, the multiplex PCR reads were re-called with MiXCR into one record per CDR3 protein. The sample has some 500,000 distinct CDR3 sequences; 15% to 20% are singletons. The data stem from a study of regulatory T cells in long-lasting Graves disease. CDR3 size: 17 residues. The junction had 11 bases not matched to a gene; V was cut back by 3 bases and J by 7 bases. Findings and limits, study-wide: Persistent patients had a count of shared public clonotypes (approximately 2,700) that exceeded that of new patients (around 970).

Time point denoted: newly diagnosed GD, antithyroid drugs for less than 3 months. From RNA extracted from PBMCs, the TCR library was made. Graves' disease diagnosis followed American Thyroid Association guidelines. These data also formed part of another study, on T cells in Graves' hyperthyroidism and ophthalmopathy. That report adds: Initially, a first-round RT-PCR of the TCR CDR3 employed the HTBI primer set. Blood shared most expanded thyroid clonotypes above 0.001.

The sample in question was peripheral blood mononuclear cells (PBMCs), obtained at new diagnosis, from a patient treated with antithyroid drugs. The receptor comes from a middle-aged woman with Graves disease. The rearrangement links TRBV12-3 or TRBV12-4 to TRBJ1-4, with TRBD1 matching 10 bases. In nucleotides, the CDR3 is TGTGCCAGCAGTTTTCGGACAGGGGGAACGGTATCTGAAAAACTGTTTTTT. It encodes CASSFRTGGTVSEKLFF.